The 2 T cell receptor beta chains presented below share a single source sample, sequenced in a study of T cell repertoires in cytomegalovirus infection. These receptors are not linked to any known antigen. TCRdb reanalysed the reads using MiXCR and keeps one entry per CDR3 protein. The profile shows some 130,000 distinct CDR3 sequences, 30% to 40% of them singletons. The input for sequencing was CD8+ T cells from cultured PBMCs, taken from culture after CMV antigen stimulation. Receptor source: a human donor in good health (CMV status not recorded). Some clones in this sample may be carry-over from other donors' samples.

This clonotype has a handful of counts. The genes are TRBV2 and TRBJ2-1; no reliable D call. There are 11 residues in the CDR3. Per germline, CDR1 SNHLY and CDR2 FYNNEI. V dropped 6 bases and J dropped 4 bases, with 4 bases sitting between them. This chain's CDR3 is CASRQYNEQFF. CDR3 nucleotide sequence: TGTGCCAGCAGACAGTACAATGAGCAGTTCTTC.

This clonotype was seen once. V is TRBV11-1 and J is TRBJ1-3, with TRBD1 identical over 8 bases. This CDR3 contains 15 residues. Germline assignment: CDR1 SGHAT and CDR2 FQDESV (reference sequence). Losses at the gene ends were 5 bases for V and 4 bases for J; bases not matched to a gene: 7. The CDR3 region is CASSPNGQGGNTIYF. CDR3 DNA sequence: TGTGCCAGCAGCCCGAATGGACAGGGAGGAAACACCATATATTTT.